This T cell receptor beta chain was retrieved from a study of metastatic and nonmetastatic thyroid tumors. Looking at the study overall: Repertoire data that came from the blood and tumor or nodule tissue of malignant and benign thyroid patients were compared. Whole-study findings and limits: TCR beta diversity was reportedly significantly higher in malignant thyroid tumors than benign nodules, in blood and tumor.

In the study's own analysis: Researchers built a distant-metastasis classifier for papillary thyroid cancer that drew on CDR3 differences across clinicopathological groups. TCRdb called clones again from the PCR reads with MiXCR. These V and J calls rely on TCRdb rather than the paper's analysis. The data hold roughly 25,000 clones, with roughly 24% observed a single time. On this clone: Its antigen is still unknown.

Germline V gene data show CDR1 as SGHTA and CDR2 as FQGTGA. The ends were cut back, 5 bases at V and 10 bases at J, with 18 bases in the middle. The CDR3 is made up of 15 amino acids. All patients reached thyroid surgery having received no treatment beforehand. The V gene is TRBV7-3, the J gene TRBJ1-6, with a tentative D call TRBD1 (6 bases). This TCR derives from a male donor with papillary thyroid cancer or a benign thyroid nodule (not recorded which). Some clones in this sample may be carry-over from other donors' samples. Sequencing was carried out using blood. CDR3 nucleotide sequence: TGTGCCAGCAGCAACGGCGTGGGGGCGGGGTCACCCCTCCACTTT. It codes for CASSNGVGAGSPLHF.